Given below is one T cell receptor beta chain in context. These data are taken from a study of blood T cells in healthy people across ages. Together with a sample-barcoded 5' primer, a J-beta primer mix was included in a second PCR lasting about 6 to 11 cycles. Via MiXCR, TCRdb re-called the 5' RACE reads, giving one row per CDR3 protein. The top ten clones hold around 9.6% of a sample with some 930,000 distinct CDR3 sequences, under 35% of them seen once. In addition, the sample was reused for a study of T cells of mothers and their children. According to that study: The cDNA synthesis received all extracted RNA, at around 1.6 ug per 15 ul. The authors added sample barcodes and 2-4 random nucleotides using the M1S primer of the second PCR. It was found that thymic selection shapes TCR recombination output similarly in related and unrelated pairs.

The specimen sequenced was blood. The clonotype originates from a woman aged 40 to 50 in good health.

CDR3 sequence: CSAGGQGANGISTEAFF. In DNA, the CDR3 is TGCAGTGCGGGAGGACAGGGGGCGAACGGCATAAGCACTGAAGCTTTCTTT. The chain carries TRBV20-1 and TRBJ1-1, with 11 bases identical to TRBD1. CDR1 is DFQATT and CDR2 is SNEGSKA in the germline V gene (reference sequence). This CDR3 contains 17 residues. The trim removed 6 bases at V and 4 bases at J, leaving 16 bases unmatched.